Following are 22 T cell receptor beta chains from one sample sequenced in a study of T cells after yellow fever vaccination. Via MiXCR, TCRdb re-called the 5' RACE reads, giving one row per CDR3 protein. The repertoire consists of about 25,000 distinct CDR3 sequences, with 3.4% occurring once and the leading ten covering around 0.98%. The source was PBMCs, either bulk or a sorted T-cell subset (CD4+, CD8+, memory, or dextramer-sorted; not recorded which), collected around 45 days after the first yellow fever vaccination. The receptors stem from a man between 18 and 35 years old who received the YFV17D yellow fever vaccine.

The sample holds many counts of this clonotype. This chain uses TRBV7-6 with TRBJ2-3, with 7 bases lining up with TRBD2. Germline V lookup: CDR1 SGHVS, CDR2 FNYEAQ. The CDR3 consists of 15 residues. V trimming: 5 bases; J trimming: 7 bases; junction bases outside the gene matches: 12. This CDR3 reads CASSRAGPGRNTQYF. The CDR3 nucleotides read TGTGCCAGCAGCCGAGCGGGACCAGGGAGAAATACGCAGTATTTT.

This clonotype occurred many times. This chain uses TRBV3-1 with TRBJ2-5; unclear D gene. The CDR3 consists of 16 residues. V lost 0 bases, J lost 5 bases, and 16 bases lay in between. Germline lookup yields CDR1 LGHDT and CDR2 YNNKEL (reference sequence). This CDR3 is CASSQDAGMRTETQYF. CDR3 nucleotide sequence: TGTGCCAGCAGCCAAGATGCCGGAATGCGCACGGAGACCCAGTACTTC.

This clonotype was seen repeatedly, ten times or more. This chain joins TRBV7-9 and TRBJ2-5, with D hard to call. Germline V lookup: CDR1 SEHNR, CDR2 FQNEAQ (reference sequence). Trimming shortened V by 5 bases and J by 5 bases, and 9 bases separated the two germline ends. The CDR3 is 12 residues long. The CDR3 DNA reads as TGTGCCAGCAGCACCCTCACGGAGACCCAGTACTTC. Amino acids: CASSTLTETQYF.

This clonotype was detected ten times or more. CDR3 loop: CASSQQGLNTEAFF. The CDR3 DNA sequence: TGTGCCAGCAGCCAGCAGGGTCTGAACACTGAAGCTTTCTTT. V is TRBV7-3 and J is TRBJ1-1; D perhaps matches TRBD1 (5 bases). With 5 bases removed from V and 0 bases from J, the gap between germline ends came to 10 bases. The CDR3 length is 14 residues. Germline V gene data show CDR1 as SGHTA and CDR2 as FQGTGA. The variable domain in full, completed from reference TRBV7-3 and TRBJ1-1, reads GAGVSQTPSNKVTEKGKYVELRCDPISGHTALYWYRQSLGQGPEFLIYFQGTGAADDSGLPNDRFFAVRPEGSVSTLKIQRTERGDSAVYLCASSQQGLNTEAFFGQGTRLTVV.

Many counts were recorded for this clonotype. The chain joins TRBV10-3 to TRBJ1-1; 10 bases are a match to TRBD1. This CDR3 spans 13 amino acids. Unmatched junction bases numbered 6, after V lost 9 bases and J lost 5 bases. Germline V lookup: CDR1 ENHRY, CDR2 SYGVKD. This chain's CDR3 is CAMGQGSRTEAFF. The DNA of the CDR3 is TGTGCCATGGGACAGGGGAGTCGTACTGAAGCTTTCTTT.

This clonotype was counted ten times or more. The chain combines TRBV7-2 with TRBJ1-2; D is perhaps TRBD1 (6 bases). The V end was cut by 5 bases, the J end by 6 bases, with 19 bases between. Looked up from germline, CDR1 is SGHTA and CDR2 is FQGNSA. CDR3 size: 15 residues. CDR3 loop: CASSLRSGANDGYTF. The DNA of the CDR3 is TGTGCCAGCAGCCTTCGATCAGGGGCGAACGATGGCTACACCTTC.

This clonotype was detected many times. This chain links TRBV20-1 with TRBJ1-5; tentative D call: TRBD1 (5 bases). This CDR3 is built from 12 residues. V dropped 3 bases and J dropped 5 bases, with 8 bases sitting between them. Germline V lookup: CDR1 DFQATT, CDR2 SNEGSKA (reference sequence). CDR3: CSASRGDQPQHF. The DNA for the CDR3 is TGCAGTGCTAGTAGAGGGGATCAGCCCCAGCATTTT.

Ten or more counts support this clonotype. V is TRBV5-4 and J is TRBJ2-5; 7 nucleotides line up with TRBD2. The length of the CDR3 is 14 residues. Germline V gene lookup returns CDR1 SGHNT and CDR2 YYREEE (reference sequence). With V trimmed by 2 bases and J by 5 bases, 6 bases remained unmatched. The CDR3 sequence is CASSFREGMETQYF. DNA for the CDR3: TGTGCCAGCAGCTTCAGGGAGGGAATGGAGACCCAGTACTTC. Together with reference TRBV5-4 and TRBJ2-5, the CDR3 gives the full variable domain: ETGVTQSPTHLIKTRGQQVTLRCSSQSGHNTVSWYQQALGQGPQFIFQYYREEENGRGNFPPRFSGLQFPNYSSELNVNALELDDSALYLCASSFREGMETQYFGPGTRLLVL.

This clonotype showed up many times. The V and J genes are TRBV5-1 and TRBJ2-2; 7 nucleotides line up with TRBD1. This CDR3 comprises 13 residues. Trimming cost V 1 base and J 7 bases; bases outside gene matches: 1. Germline assignment: CDR1 SGHRS and CDR2 YFSETQ. CDR3 amino acids: CASSLRGRGELFF. CDR3 in DNA: TGCGCCAGCAGCTTGAGGGGGCGCGGGGAGCTGTTTTTT.

This clonotype was seen many times. This chain connects TRBV5-4 to TRBJ1-6; D is perhaps TRBD1 (5 bases). Trimming removed 3 bases at V and 7 bases at J, with 14 bases between. Looked up from germline, CDR1 is SGHNT and CDR2 is YYREEE (reference sequence). This CDR3 is 15 amino acids long. The CDR3 here is CASSWRDGTNSPLHF. DNA of the CDR3: TGTGCCAGCAGCTGGCGGGACGGAACAAATTCACCCCTCCACTTT.

This clonotype was seen many times. The CDR3 DNA reads TGTGCCAGCAGTTACGGGCCCCCTAGCCTCGAGCCCCAGCATTTT. Translating it yields CASSYGPPSLEPQHF. The chain couples TRBV6-5 to TRBJ1-5; no definite D call. CDR3 length: 15 residues. Trimming removed 2 bases from V and 8 bases from J, with 16 bases in between. Per germline, CDR1 MNHEY and CDR2 SVGAGI.

At least ten counts were recorded for this clonotype. J is TRBJ1-5 and V is TRBV28; 8 nucleotides agree with TRBD1. The germline gives CDR1 MDHEN, CDR2 SYDVKM. This CDR3 is 17 amino acids long. V gave up 3 bases and J gave up 6 bases; unmatched junction bases: 13. CDR3 protein: CASSFPPRQGAGQPQHF. CDR3 coding DNA: TGTGCCAGCAGTTTTCCCCCTCGTCAGGGGGCAGGTCAGCCCCAGCATTTT.

Ten or more counts support this clonotype. The rearrangement joins TRBV11-2 to TRBJ2-3; the D gene could be TRBD1 or TRBD2 (5 bases each). Trimming took 2 bases from V and 13 from J, leaving 13 bases between them. The CDR3 has 12 residues. The V gene's germline CDR1 is SGHAT and CDR2 FQNNGV. DNA for the CDR3: TGTGCCAGCAGCTTACGGGACGGACGAGAGTATTTT. This translates into CASSLRDGREYF.

Notes on this clonotype: This may stem from a read error, because a much larger clone lies one nucleotide away. The V and J genes are TRBV19 and TRBJ2-2, with D maybe TRBD1 (5 bases). The CDR3 extends over 15 amino acids. Germline V gene data show CDR1 as LNHDA and CDR2 as SQIVND (reference sequence). CDR3 sequence: CTSSQGFANTGELFF. The CDR3 DNA reads as TGTACCAGTAGCCAGGGCTTCGCGAACACCGGGGAGCTGTTTTTT.

This clonotype has a count of ten or more. This chain joins TRBV9 and TRBJ1-3, with D unclear. Germline assignment: CDR1 SGDLS and CDR2 YYNGEE. This CDR3 is built from 15 residues. Trimming removed 3 bases at V and 0 bases at J, with 10 bases between. The DNA for the CDR3 is TGTGCCAGCAGCGCATCAGGCCTCTCTGGAAACACCATATATTTT. Its translation: CASSASGLSGNTIYF.

This clonotype occurred many times. The chain links TRBV5-5 to TRBJ1-1, with D perhaps matching TRBD1 (5 bases). The CDR3 consists of 16 residues. Germline V gene lookup returns CDR1 SGHKS and CDR2 YYEKEE (reference sequence). With 6 bases removed from V and 1 base from J, the gap between germline ends came to 19 bases. The CDR3 nucleotides are TGTGCCAGCATCGGCGGGGGTAGGACGGGGAACACTGAAGCTTTCTTT. Translating it yields CASIGGGRTGNTEAFF.

This clonotype was observed at least ten times. The rearrangement uses TRBV7-2 and TRBJ2-3, with no clear D. The germline V gene encodes CDR1 SGHTA and CDR2 FQGNSA. Trimming left V 3 bases short and J 1 base short, with 5 bases between. CDR3 size: 13 residues. CDR3: CASSFRGTDTQYF. CDR3 DNA sequence: TGTGCCAGCAGCTTTAGGGGCACAGATACGCAGTATTTT.

This clonotype occurred many times. This chain links TRBV12-3 or TRBV12-4 with TRBJ2-7, with D uncertain. V lost 5 bases to trimming and J lost 1 base, with 12 bases between them. The length of the CDR3 is 14 residues. CDR3 region: CASSTGEESYEQYF. In DNA form, the CDR3 reads TGTGCCAGCAGTACTGGAGAGGAATCCTACGAGCAGTACTTC.

This clonotype showed up many times. The chain couples TRBV7-2 to TRBJ1-1; the D gene is possibly TRBD1 (6 bases). This CDR3 spans 13 amino acids. The V end was cut by 0 bases, the J end by 5 bases, with 7 bases between. CDR1 SGHTA and CDR2 FQGNSA come from the germline V gene. The CDR3, as DNA: TGTGCCAGCAGCTTAGCACAGGGTACTGAAGCTTTCTTT. This codes for CASSLAQGTEAFF.

In this sample, this clonotype turned up many times. Here the CDR3 reads CASSLRGSGYTF. DNA for the CDR3: TGTGCCAGCAGCCTTCGGGGGTCTGGCTACACCTTC. The chain has TRBV3-1 and TRBJ1-2; perhaps TRBD1 as D (5 bases). The V and J ends lost 4 bases and 7 bases respectively, with 10 bases between them. The CDR3 runs 12 residues. Germline values: CDR1 LGHDT, CDR2 YNNKEL (reference sequence).

In this sample, this clonotype turned up many times. The chain uses TRBV5-1 and TRBJ2-6; D gene uncertain. The CDR3 loop spans 15 amino acids. CDR1 SGHRS and CDR2 YFSETQ come from the germline V gene. Trimming took 3 bases from V and 0 from J, leaving 7 bases between them. The CDR3 sequence is CASSSTVSGANVLTF. In nucleotides, the CDR3 is TGCGCCAGCAGCTCCACAGTCTCTGGGGCCAACGTCCTGACTTTC.

In its sample, this clonotype was seen many times. The chain carries TRBV7-2 and TRBJ1-1; TRBD1 aligns across 8 bases. This CDR3 is built from 15 residues. From germline, CDR1 is SGHTA and CDR2 FQGNSA. V gave up 3 bases and J gave up 5 bases; unmatched junction bases: 8. The CDR3 bases are TGTGCCAGCAGCTTTCGTCAGGGGGCTGGAACTGAAGCTTTCTTT. Encoded protein: CASSFRQGAGTEAFF.